This T cell receptor (beta chain) was captured in a study of beta chain features in type 1 diabetes. General study points: It was possible that PCR favored shorter templates, equally so in patients and controls. The similarity of naive, central memory and Treg TCRB repertoires appeared greater among patients than among healthy donors.

Germline CDR1 and CDR2: SEHNR and FQNEAQ (reference sequence). V lost 6 bases and J 0 bases, leaving 8 bases between the germline ends. This CDR3 has 14 amino acids. Regarding this clone: Its antigen is unknown.

A sort by CD45RO/CCR7/CD25/CD127/CD95/CD27 yielded CD4+ naive, central memory, regulatory and stem cell-like memory cells. Investigators reverse transcribed all isolated RNA, so they sequenced expressed TCRB transcripts. Produced via immunoSEQ multiplex PCR; TCRdb's table is partial and in-frame only. The sample yields around 450,000 clones, about an eighth seen once. This clonotype was obtained from a woman aged 18-29 years in good health. The chain is built from TRBV7-9 and TRBJ2-2; D is undetermined. Sequencing was done on a sample of naive CD4+ T cells from blood. CDR3 amino acids: CASREIANTGELFF. CDR3 nucleotides: TGTGCCAGCAGGGAGATCGCGAACACCGGGGAGCTGTTTTTT.